The clone carrying this T cell receptor (beta chain) was observed many times. Extractions gave at least 5 micrograms of total RNA per sample. This record comes from a study of blood T cells in healthy people across ages. Sample-barcoded 5' priming and a J-beta primer mix drove a second PCR of roughly 7 to 11 cycles. Each CDR3 protein is one row after TCRdb ran MiXCR on the 5' RACE reads. The sample has roughly 700,000 distinct CDR3 sequences, approximately 29% seen once; the top ten hold about 16%. The CDR3 is made up of 15 amino acids. V lost 5 bases, J lost 2 bases, and 15 bases lay in between. Germline CDR1 SGHTA, CDR2 FQGNSA.

The material sequenced was blood. The receptor was derived from a woman older than 75 in good health. V is TRBV7-2 and J is TRBJ2-5; no definite D call. The chain's CDR3 is CASSPGGPRQETQYF. The CDR3 DNA sequence: TGTGCCAGCAGCCCGGGTGGGCCCAGGCAAGAGACCCAGTACTTC.